One and the same sample provided the 4 T cell receptor beta chains below, sequenced in a study of molecular identifiers for immune sequencing clone quantification. TCRdb passed the PCR reads through MiXCR, listing each CDR3 protein once. The sample carries approximately 500,000 distinct CDR3 sequences, 20% to 25% recorded once. Sequences were obtained from naive CD8+ T cells from blood, with Jurkat cell RNA spiked in. The subset is: FACS-sorted CD8+CD4-CCR7+CD45RA+ naive T cells. These receptors all stem from a human donor in good health. Some libraries in this study had Jurkat cell RNA spiked in.

The table lists this clonotype with many counts. The chain is built from TRBV4-3 and TRBJ1-1, with D possibly being TRBD1 (5 bases). The CDR3 has 17 residues. Germline V gene data show CDR1 as LGHNA and CDR2 as YSLEER. Trimming shortened V by 0 bases and J by 0 bases, and 14 bases separated the two germline ends. CDR3 region: CASSQEMAGNLNTEAFF. DNA of the CDR3: TGCGCCAGCAGCCAAGAGATGGCAGGGAACCTGAACACTGAAGCTTTCTTT.

The genes are TRBV4-3 and TRBJ2-1; D is unclear. The CDR3 runs to 15 residues. The V gene lost 2 bases and the J gene lost 0 bases, with 8 bases spanning the gap. Germline V gene sequence: CDR1 LGHNA, CDR2 YSLEER. In DNA form, the CDR3 reads TGCGCCAGCAGCCAACGCGCCTTCTCCTACAATGAGCAGTTCTTC. Amino acid sequence: CASSQRAFSYNEQFF.

This clonotype was found many times. The chain couples TRBV7-6 to TRBJ2-1, with 9 bases fitting TRBD2. CDR1 SGHVS and CDR2 FNYEAQ come from the germline V gene. V was pared by 6 bases and J by 8 bases, with 8 bases of the junction left unmatched. This CDR3 has 14 amino acids. The CDR3 sequence: CASRMGLAGDEQFF. The CDR3 DNA reads TGTGCCAGCAGGATGGGACTAGCTGGGGATGAGCAGTTCTTC.

Only a few counts were recorded for this clonotype. The chain joins TRBV13 to TRBJ1-2; D unresolved. CDR1 and CDR2 (germline): PRHDT, FYEKMQ (reference sequence). With 0 bases removed from V and 1 base from J, the gap between germline ends came to 12 bases. The CDR3 length is 16 residues. The CDR3 DNA follows: TGTGCCAGCAGCTTAGGCACACAGCTGGTTAACTATGGCTACACCTTC. It translates to CASSLGTQLVNYGYTF.